The next 32 T cell receptor beta chains were all read from a single sample in a study of identical twins. TCRdb processed the 5' RACE reads anew with MiXCR; each CDR3 protein has one entry. The sample has about 340,000 distinct CDR3 sequences, around an eighth seen once. Separately, the same data were catalogued under a study of yellow fever vaccine responses in identical twins.

The sequenced material came from CD8+ T cells sorted from blood. All receptors derive from a woman between 18 and 29 years old in good health.

This clonotype was picked up a small number of times. This chain links TRBV4-2 with TRBJ2-2; 7 nucleotides align to TRBD2. There are 19 residues in the CDR3. In germline, CDR1 is LGHNA, CDR2 YNFKEQ. Trimming took 0 bases from V and 1 from J; bases not matched to a gene: 11. This chain's CDR3 is CASSQDGPPGLMNTGELFF. CDR3 DNA: TGTGCCAGCAGCCAAGATGGGCCACCGGGACTAATGAACACCGGGGAGCTGTTTTTT.

The chain links TRBV20-1 to TRBJ2-7, with a weak D call TRBD1 (5 bases). The CDR3 is made up of 13 amino acids. Germline V gene lookup returns CDR1 DFQATT and CDR2 SNEGSKA (reference sequence). Trimming took off 2 bases at V and 4 bases at J, with 12 bases between the two ends. This CDR3 is CSARPFRGYEQYF. The CDR3 bases are TGCAGTGCTAGACCTTTTAGGGGTTACGAGCAGTACTTC.

The chain is built from TRBV5-1 and TRBJ2-6, with unresolved D. With 0 bases removed from V and 3 bases from J, the gap between germline ends came to 16 bases. Per the germline V gene, CDR1 is SGHRS and CDR2 is YFSETQ. The CDR3 sequence is 18 residues long. In DNA, the CDR3 is TGCGCCAGCAGCTTGGCACCCGAGACGGTTGGTGGGGCCAACGTCCTGACTTTC. This encodes CASSLAPETVGGANVLTF.

The rearrangement links TRBV6-5 to TRBJ1-1; 7 bases agree with TRBD1. Germline V gene lookup returns CDR1 MNHEY and CDR2 SVGAGI. V trimming: 0 bases; J trimming: 5 bases; junction bases outside the gene matches: 6. The length of the CDR3 is 15 residues. In nucleotides, the CDR3 is TGTGCCAGCAGTTACTCAGCGACAGGGTTGACTGAAGCTTTCTTT. It yields the protein CASSYSATGLTEAFF.

DNA of the CDR3: TGTGCCAGCAGTTACGCGGTAGGGGGCTACGAGCAGTACGTC. Protein sequence: CASSYAVGGYEQYV. The chain employs TRBV6-5 and TRBJ2-7; D possibly corresponds to TRBD1 (6 bases). The CDR3 runs 14 residues. V gave up 2 bases and J gave up 3 bases, with 11 bases separating them. CDR1 is MNHEY and CDR2 is SVGAGI in the germline V gene.

The genes are TRBV28 and TRBJ2-2; D remains ambiguous. The germline V gene has CDR1 MDHEN and CDR2 SYDVKM. V lost 10 bases, J lost 1 base, and 16 bases lay in between. This CDR3 comprises 15 residues. The CDR3 region is CATRPVGLNTGELFF. CDR3 coding DNA: TGTGCCACCCGGCCTGTGGGGTTGAACACCGGGGAGCTGTTTTTT.

This clonotype was seen a handful of times. The chain is built from TRBV19 and TRBJ2-2, with unresolved D. The CDR3 consists of 14 residues. V was pared by 5 bases and J by 5 bases, with 12 bases between. Germline V gene sequence: CDR1 LNHDA, CDR2 SQIVND (reference sequence). CDR3 sequence: CASSSGTRTGELFF. The DNA for the CDR3 is TGTGCCAGTAGTTCCGGAACGCGGACCGGGGAGCTGTTTTTT. Drawing the rest from reference TRBV19 and TRBJ2-2, the complete variable domain is DGGITQSPKYLFRKEGQNVTLSCEQNLNHDAMYWYRQDPGQGLRLIYYSQIVNDFQKGDIAEGYSVSREKKESFPLTVTSAQKNPTAFYLCASSSGTRTGELFFGEGSRLTVL.

This clonotype was counted ten times or more. The J gene is TRBJ2-2, the V gene TRBV15, with TRBD1 matching 11 bases. With 6 bases clipped from V and 4 bases from J, the junction kept 4 bases outside the gene matches. CDR1 and CDR2 (germline): LNHNV, YYDKDF (reference sequence). The CDR3 has 15 residues. CDR3 sequence (DNA): TGTGCCACCAGGGACAGGGGGCGAGGCACCGGGGAGCTGTTTTTT. It encodes CATRDRGRGTGELFF.

In nucleotides, the CDR3 is TGTGCCAGCAGTTCCCTGGACCAGAGTGTTATAGATACGCAGTATTTT. Translated: CASSSLDQSVIDTQYF. This rearrangement joins TRBV6-5 to TRBJ2-3, with no clear D. From germline, CDR1 is MNHEY and CDR2 SVGAGI. CDR3 length: 16 residues. Trimming took 4 bases from V and 5 from J, leaving 19 bases between them.

The V gene is TRBV2, the J gene TRBJ2-1; 9 bases match TRBD1. CDR1 SNHLY and CDR2 FYNNEI come from the germline V gene. The CDR3 spans 17 residues. The V and J ends lost 8 bases and 2 bases, in that order; junction bases with no gene match: 13. CDR3 sequence (DNA): TGTGCCAGCCAAAAATCCGCCGGGACAGGGCCCTACAATGAGCAGTTCTTC. It translates to CASQKSAGTGPYNEQFF.

This chain links TRBV7-2 with TRBJ2-7, with D tentatively TRBD2 (5 bases). There are 14 residues in the CDR3. CDR1 and CDR2 (germline): SGHTA, FQGNSA. Trimming took off 1 base at V and 5 bases at J, with 12 bases between the two ends. The CDR3 DNA follows: TGTGCCAGCAGCTTAGTAGGGAGCCCCCACGAGCAGTACGTC. Translated: CASSLVGSPHEQYV.

The chain links TRBV7-9 to TRBJ2-5; maybe TRBD1 (6 bases). The length of the CDR3 is 14 residues. CDR1 is SEHNR and CDR2 is FQNEAQ in the germline V gene (reference sequence). Trimming pared 3 bases from V and 3 bases from J, leaving 11 bases between. DNA of the CDR3: TGTGCCAGCAGCTTCACCAGGGGCGAAGAGACCCAGTACTTC. It is translated as CASSFTRGEETQYF. The variable domain in full, completed from reference TRBV7-9 and TRBJ2-5, reads DTGVSQNPRHKITKRGQNVTFRCDPISEHNRLYWYRQTLGQGPEFLTYFQNEAQLEKSRLLSDRFSAERPKGSFSTLEIQRTEQGDSAMYLCASSFTRGEETQYFGPGTRLLVL.

This clonotype has just a few counts. V gene TRBV6-1 combines with J gene TRBJ2-1; tentatively, D is TRBD1 or TRBD2 (5 bases each). Germline V CDR1 and CDR2: MNHNS, SASEGT. The CDR3 extends over 13 amino acids. The V and J ends lost 6 bases and 6 bases respectively, with 12 bases between them. The DNA of the CDR3 is TGTGCCAGCAGCAAAGGTGGGGGCAATGAGCAGTTCTTC. Its translation is CASSKGGGNEQFF.

V usage is TRBV9 and J usage is TRBJ2-2; perhaps TRBD2 as D (5 bases). The CDR3 runs 19 residues. The V gene lost 2 bases and the J gene lost 0 bases, with 20 bases spanning the gap. Germline V gene lookup returns CDR1 SGDLS and CDR2 YYNGEE. The CDR3 nucleotides read TGTGCCAGCAGCGTTAGAGGGTGGGTCGGCCCCCCGAACACCGGGGAGCTGTTTTTT. It encodes CASSVRGWVGPPNTGELFF.

This clonotype has just a few counts. The chain links TRBV18 to TRBJ1-6; 7 bases are a match to TRBD1. This CDR3 contains 20 residues. In germline, CDR1 is KGHSH, CDR2 LQKENI. J lost 2 bases, V lost 0 bases, and 13 bases had no gene match. The CDR3: CASSPPDIGQGEAYNSPLHF. The CDR3 DNA sequence: TGTGCCAGCTCACCACCGGACATAGGGCAGGGGGAGGCCTATAATTCACCCCTCCACTTT.

The chain employs TRBV27 and TRBJ2-2; D not resolved. Germline V gene lookup returns CDR1 MNHEY and CDR2 SMNVEV (reference sequence). The CDR3 consists of 13 residues. The V and J ends lost 3 bases and 6 bases respectively, with 8 bases between them. CDR3 loop: CASSFGASGELFF. CDR3 in DNA: TGTGCCAGCAGTTTCGGCGCGTCCGGGGAGCTGTTTTTT.

This clonotype has just a few counts. The rearrangement uses TRBV27 and TRBJ2-1; TRBD2 matches 8 bases. From germline, CDR1 is MNHEY and CDR2 SMNVEV (reference sequence). The CDR3 runs 15 residues. V was pared by 1 base and J by 7 bases, with 6 bases of the junction left unmatched. The chain's CDR3 is CASSLLRGDGNEQFF. Written as DNA, the CDR3 is TGTGCCAGCAGTTTATTGCGGGGGGACGGAAATGAGCAGTTCTTC.

The sample holds a few counts of this clonotype. The rearrangement joins TRBV3-1 to TRBJ2-5, with 7 bases lining up with TRBD1. Germline V gene lookup returns CDR1 LGHDT and CDR2 YNNKEL (reference sequence). Trimming took 1 base from V and 11 from J; bases not matched to a gene: 4. The CDR3 is 12 residues long. The CDR3, as DNA: TGTGCCAGCAGCCAAGGGCAGGGGGAACAGTACTTC. It encodes CASSQGQGEQYF.

This clonotype was picked up many times. This chain uses TRBV11-2 with TRBJ2-1; D gene ambiguous. This CDR3 has 14 residues. Looked up from germline, CDR1 is SGHAT and CDR2 is FQNNGV. The ends were cut back, 5 bases at V and 4 bases at J, with 12 bases in the middle. This CDR3 reads CASSQGLSYNEQFF. Here the CDR3 DNA reads TGTGCCAGCAGCCAAGGGCTCTCTTACAATGAGCAGTTCTTC.

This clonotype appeared a few times. The V call is TRBV29-1, the J call TRBJ2-3; perhaps TRBD2 as D (5 bases). From germline, CDR1 is SQVTM and CDR2 ANQGSEA. The CDR3 covers 13 residues. Trimming took off 3 bases at V and 3 bases at J, with 10 bases between the two ends. CDR3 in amino acids: CSVDRRVTDTQYF. The CDR3 DNA sequence: TGCAGCGTTGATCGGCGGGTAACAGATACGCAGTATTTT.

This clonotype was recorded many times. This sequence joins TRBV6-2 or TRBV6-3 and TRBJ2-1, with TRBD1 matching 8 bases. V lost 5 bases, J lost 15 bases, and 12 bases stayed unmatched. From germline, CDR1 is MNHEY and CDR2 SVGEGT. The CDR3 loop spans 13 amino acids. CDR3 sequence (DNA): TGTGCCAGCAGTCCCTCGCCCAGACAGGGGATGTTCTTC. This encodes CASSPSPRQGMFF.

The chain combines TRBV24-1 with TRBJ2-2, with D tentatively TRBD1 (5 bases). The CDR3 covers 13 residues. CDR1 is KGHDR, CDR2 SFDVKD, per germline. The V end was cut by 6 bases, the J end by 9 bases, with 13 bases between. The CDR3 coding sequence is TGTGCCACCAGTACGCAGGGTGGTAGGGAGCTGTTTTTT. Protein sequence: CATSTQGGRELFF.

This clonotype was seen a handful of times. The V and J genes are TRBV7-9 and TRBJ1-1, with D possibly matching TRBD1 (5 bases). The germline gives CDR1 SEHNR, CDR2 FQNEAQ (reference sequence). The CDR3 covers 12 residues. V was clipped by 4 bases and J by 6 bases, with 9 bases between them. Written as DNA, the CDR3 is TGTGCCAGCAGCTCGGACAAGGCTGAAGCTTTCTTT. This sequence encodes CASSSDKAEAFF.

The table lists this clonotype with a few counts. The rearrangement links TRBV7-9 to TRBJ1-1; D might be TRBD1 (6 bases). Germline CDR1 SEHNR, CDR2 FQNEAQ (reference sequence). V dropped 2 bases and J dropped 7 bases, with 11 bases sitting between them. The CDR3 loop spans 13 amino acids. Here the CDR3 reads CASSLRGADEAFF. The CDR3 DNA reads as TGTGCCAGCAGCTTAAGGGGGGCAGATGAAGCTTTCTTT.

This clonotype was observed a few times. The chain is built from TRBV27 and TRBJ2-1, with a tentative D call TRBD2 (6 bases). This CDR3 contains 12 residues. V lost 2 bases to trimming and J lost 8 bases, with 7 bases between them. CDR1 and CDR2 from the germline V gene are MNHEY and SMNVEV (reference sequence). CDR3 sequence reads: CASSLRRDEQFF. The CDR3 nucleotides read TGTGCCAGCAGTTTAAGGAGGGATGAGCAGTTCTTC.

This clonotype has a count of ten or more. The rearrangement links TRBV15 to TRBJ2-2; a weak D match, TRBD1 (6 bases). Germline values: CDR1 LNHNV, CDR2 YYDKDF (reference sequence). Between the trimmed V and J ends, which lost 4 bases and 6 bases, there was a span of 15 bases. This CDR3 comprises 15 residues. Written as DNA, the CDR3 is TGTGCCACCAGCAATCGTCAGGGGATTGCCGGGGAGCTGTTTTTT. Encoded protein: CATSNRQGIAGELFF.

The rearrangement links TRBV7-6 to TRBJ1-1; 9 nucleotides agree with TRBD1. V shed 4 bases and J 4 bases; nucleotides not matched to a gene: 7. Looked up from germline, CDR1 is SGHVS and CDR2 is FNYEAQ. The CDR3 runs to 15 residues. CDR3 amino acids: CASSSGQGIGTEAFF. In DNA, the CDR3 is TGTGCCAGCAGCTCCGGACAGGGGATAGGCACTGAAGCTTTCTTT. The entire variable domain, with the rest obtained from reference TRBV7-6 and TRBJ1-1, is as follows: GAGVSQSPRYKVTKRGQDVALRCDPISGHVSLYWYRQALGQGPEFLTYFNYEAQQDKSGLPNDRFSAERPEGSISTLTIQRTEQRDSAMYRCASSSGQGIGTEAFFGQGTRLTVV.

This clonotype was recorded many times. The chain employs TRBV24-1 and TRBJ1-5, with a possible D match to TRBD1 (5 bases). CDR3 length: 14 residues. V lost 4 bases, J lost 6 bases, and 12 bases lay in between. CDR1 and CDR2 (germline): KGHDR, SFDVKD. CDR3 sequence (DNA): TGTGCCACCAGTGACGCAGGGCCTACTCAGCCCCAGCATTTT. It is translated as CATSDAGPTQPQHF.

This clonotype was recorded many times. The chain carries TRBV7-6 and TRBJ2-3; TRBD1 matches 7 bases. The CDR3 sequence is 14 residues long. J was trimmed by 2 bases and V by 5 bases; bases with no gene match: 4. Germline V lookup: CDR1 SGHVS, CDR2 FNYEAQ. Written as DNA, the CDR3 is TGTGCCAGCAGCCCCGGGACAGCCACAGATACGCAGTATTTT. This gives the protein CASSPGTATDTQYF. Based on the CDR3 plus reference TRBV7-6 and TRBJ2-3, the full variable domain is GAGVSQSPRYKVTKRGQDVALRCDPISGHVSLYWYRQALGQGPEFLTYFNYEAQQDKSGLPNDRFSAERPEGSISTLTIQRTEQRDSAMYRCASSPGTATDTQYFGPGTRLTVL.

The chain uses TRBV28 and TRBJ2-2; a weak D match, TRBD2 (7 bases). The length of the CDR3 is 16 residues. With 5 bases removed from V and 5 bases from J, the gap between germline ends came to 18 bases. CDR1 is MDHEN and CDR2 is SYDVKM in the germline V gene. CDR3: CASSRIRGGETGELFF. In nucleotides, the CDR3 is TGTGCCAGCAGTCGCATAAGGGGGGGCGAAACCGGGGAGCTGTTTTTT.

The chain employs TRBV2 and TRBJ1-2; 7 bases align to TRBD1. Germline V gives CDR1 SNHLY, CDR2 FYNNEI. This CDR3 has 11 amino acids. J gave up 8 bases and V 6 bases, and 3 bases lay outside the gene matches. For the CDR3, the DNA is TGTGCCAGCAGACACAGGGGAGGCTACACCTTC. This encodes CASRHRGGYTF.

The genes are TRBV5-5 and TRBJ2-2; D is unclear. The CDR3 extends over 16 amino acids. Deletions cut 1 base from V and 5 bases from J, with 15 bases between. The germline gives CDR1 SGHKS, CDR2 YYEKEE (reference sequence). In DNA form, the CDR3 reads TGTGCCAGCAGCTTGCTTGTTAGCTCTGGTACCGGGGAGCTGTTTTTT. It yields the protein CASSLLVSSGTGELFF.